A single sample is the source of the 24 T cell receptor beta chains below, sequenced in a study of T cell repertoires in cytomegalovirus infection. TCRdb ran MiXCR on the reads and lists one entry per CDR3 protein. Of about 160,000 distinct CDR3 sequences in the sample, roughly 17% were seen once. The sample comprised CD8+ T cells from PBMCs. The receptors stem from a human donor in good health (CMV status not recorded). Some clones in this sample may be carry-over from other donors' samples.

CDR3 nucleotide sequence: TGCAGCGTTGAAGGTCAGCCGGGATCAAACTACGAGCAGTACTTC. Protein sequence: CSVEGQPGSNYEQYF. The genes are TRBV29-1 and TRBJ2-7, with D possibly being TRBD2 (5 bases). CDR3 length: 15 residues. Trimming shortened V by 1 base and J by 3 bases, and 16 bases separated the two germline ends. Germline values: CDR1 SQVTM, CDR2 ANQGSEA.

This clonotype was counted only a few times. The chain employs TRBV6-6 and TRBJ1-4; D remains ambiguous. CDR3 length: 11 amino acids. Germline V gene data show CDR1 as MNHNY and CDR2 as SVGAGI (reference sequence). Between the trimmed V and J ends, which lost 8 bases and 8 bases, there was a span of 9 bases. CDR3 residues: CASGTAEKLFF. In DNA, the CDR3 is TGTGCCAGCGGTACAGCCGAAAAACTGTTTTTT.

CDR3 sequence: CSVEARGLHSYEQYF. CDR3 bases: TGCAGCGTTGAAGCTCGGGGGCTACACTCCTACGAGCAGTACTTC. The chain recombines TRBV29-1 with TRBJ2-7; TRBD1 or TRBD2 may be the D gene (6 bases each). CDR1 and CDR2 from the germline V gene are SQVTM and ANQGSEA. The CDR3 has 15 amino acids. V lost 1 base and J lost 0, with 13 bases in between.

This clonotype was counted ten times or more. This sequence joins TRBV7-2 and TRBJ2-1; 10 bases agree with TRBD2. CDR3 length: 18 residues. The germline gives CDR1 SGHTA, CDR2 FQGNSA. J was trimmed by 7 bases and V by 1 base; bases with no gene match: 13. CDR3: CASSLDPGAGGPDNEQFF. The CDR3 nucleotides read TGTGCCAGCAGCTTAGATCCAGGAGCGGGAGGGCCGGATAATGAGCAGTTCTTC. The whole variable domain, remainder taken from reference TRBV7-2 and TRBJ2-1, is GAGVSQSPSNKVTEKGKDVELRCDPISGHTALYWYRQSLGQGLEFLIYFQGNSAPDKSGLPSDRFSAERTGGSVSTLTIQRTQQEDSAVYLCASSLDPGAGGPDNEQFFGPGTRLTVL.

This clonotype has only a few counts. The chain employs TRBV7-9 and TRBJ2-7; a possible D gene is TRBD1 (6 bases). V was clipped by 1 base and J by 3 bases, with 13 bases between them. The germline gives CDR1 SEHNR, CDR2 FQNEAQ (reference sequence). CDR3 length equals 15 residues. This CDR3 is CASSLDRDGVYEQYF. The CDR3 DNA follows: TGTGCCAGCAGCTTAGACAGGGATGGGGTCTACGAGCAGTACTTC.

The chain joins TRBV7-9 to TRBJ2-7; the match to TRBD2 covers 9 bases. Trimming cost V 3 bases and J 3 bases; bases outside gene matches: 6. The CDR3 spans 15 residues. Germline assignment: CDR1 SEHNR and CDR2 FQNEAQ (reference sequence). CDR3: CASSFTREGFYEQYF. In nucleotides, the CDR3 is TGTGCCAGCAGCTTTACGCGGGAGGGGTTCTACGAGCAGTACTTC.

This clonotype was seen a handful of times. The chain uses TRBV7-3 and TRBJ2-5; 7 bases agree with TRBD2. The ends lost 5 bases at V and 5 bases at J; junction bases unmatched: 8. CDR3 length: 14 residues. CDR1 and CDR2 from the germline V gene are SGHTA and FQGTGA. CDR3 coding DNA: TGTGCCAGCAGCCCTTGGGGGGGTCCCGAGACCCAGTACTTC. The encoded protein is CASSPWGGPETQYF.

V is TRBV6-6 and J is TRBJ2-5, with 8 nucleotides matching TRBD1. The CDR3 spans 15 residues. The germline gives CDR1 MNHNY, CDR2 SVGAGI (reference sequence). Unmatched junction bases numbered 8, after V lost 6 bases and J lost 2 bases. The CDR3 here is CASSMLWDRQETQYF. As DNA, the CDR3 is TGTGCCAGCAGCATGCTTTGGGACAGGCAAGAGACCCAGTACTTC.

This chain joins TRBV20-1 and TRBJ1-2; 8 nucleotides line up with TRBD1. The germline V gene has CDR1 DFQATT and CDR2 SNEGSKA (reference sequence). Unmatched junction bases numbered 12, after V lost 5 bases and J lost 4 bases. The CDR3 has 15 residues. In nucleotides, the CDR3 is TGCAGTGCTCGGCCTCCGGGACAGGCTGTCTATGGCTACACCTTC. Translating it yields CSARPPGQAVYGYTF.

CDR3 nucleotide sequence: TGTGCCAGCAGTCCCAGGGGCGGGGACAGGACGAATGAGCAGTTCTTC. Amino acid sequence: CASSPRGGDRTNEQFF. This chain links TRBV27 with TRBJ2-1; 8 bases line up with TRBD1. Germline V CDR1 and CDR2: MNHEY, SMNVEV (reference sequence). The CDR3 sequence is 16 residues long. J lost 7 bases, V lost 5 bases, and 13 bases had no gene match.

This clonotype was found a few times. The chain uses TRBV2 and TRBJ2-3; 11 bases align to TRBD1. The CDR3 length is 18 residues. CDR1 and CDR2 (germline): SNHLY, FYNNEI. Trimming removed 1 base from V and 3 bases from J; junction bases left unmatched: 9. CDR3 nucleotide sequence: TGTGCCAGCAGTGAAGTCGGACAGGGGGCTTGGTTGACAGATACGCAGTATTTT. Its translation: CASSEVGQGAWLTDTQYF.

CDR3 DNA: TGTGCCAGCAGCCAGGACAGCTTACTCTTGAACACCGGGGAGCTGTTTTTT. This sequence encodes CASSQDSLLLNTGELFF. The chain links TRBV14 to TRBJ2-2; D perhaps matches TRBD1 (6 bases). The germline V gene encodes CDR1 SGHDN and CDR2 FVKESK. Between the trimmed V and J ends, which lost 3 bases and 1 base, there was a span of 15 bases. CDR3 size: 17 residues.

This clonotype was seen repeatedly, ten times or more. The chain combines TRBV7-2 with TRBJ2-1, with D perhaps being TRBD1 or TRBD2 (5 bases each). Germline loops: CDR1 SGHTA, CDR2 FQGNSA. The CDR3 has 13 residues. V dropped 5 bases and J dropped 8 bases, with 13 bases sitting between them. CDR3: CASSPGPLDEQFF. The CDR3 nucleotides are TGTGCCAGCAGCCCGGGACCCCTGGATGAGCAGTTCTTC.

The chain joins TRBV5-1 to TRBJ2-7, with 10 positions matching TRBD1. This CDR3 comprises 16 residues. V shed 5 bases and J 6 bases; nucleotides not matched to a gene: 14. Germline loops: CDR1 SGHRS, CDR2 YFSETQ. The CDR3 here is CASRFKTGGIFAEQYF. CDR3 bases: TGCGCCAGCAGATTTAAGACAGGGGGCATTTTCGCCGAGCAGTACTTC.

V gene TRBV28 combines with J gene TRBJ2-7; the D call may be TRBD1 or TRBD2 (5 bases each). Deletions cut 10 bases from V and 3 bases from J, with 16 bases between. There are 13 residues in the CDR3. CDR1 and CDR2 from the germline V gene are MDHEN and SYDVKM. DNA of the CDR3: TGTGCCACTTGTAACCGGGACGGCTACGAGCAGTACTTC. It translates to CATCNRDGYEQYF.

This clonotype has more than one count but fewer than ten. The DNA of the CDR3 is TGCAGCGTTGACGGAACGGAACCGGGACAACCGGCGGAGACCCAGTACTTC. As protein: CSVDGTEPGQPAETQYF. The chain combines TRBV29-1 with TRBJ2-5; D may be TRBD1 (6 bases). The V gene lost 3 bases and the J gene lost 5 bases, with 25 bases spanning the gap. This CDR3 has 17 residues. CDR1 is SQVTM and CDR2 is ANQGSEA in the germline V gene.

This clonotype turned up a few times. The V and J genes are TRBV5-7 and TRBJ2-6; TRBD1 aligns across 7 bases. TRBV5-7 is annotated as an ORF whose role is uncertain. Unmatched junction bases numbered 7, after V lost 9 bases and J lost 7 bases. The CDR3 runs 13 residues. CDR3 DNA: TGTGCCACCGTAGACAGGGCAGCCAACGTCCTGACTTTC. As protein: CATVDRAANVLTF.

The genes are TRBV7-9 and TRBJ2-1; D is possibly TRBD1 (5 bases). This CDR3 has 15 residues. The germline gives CDR1 SEHNR, CDR2 FQNEAQ (reference sequence). V was pared by 2 bases and J by 2 bases, with 10 bases between. In nucleotides, the CDR3 is TGTGCCAGCAGCTTACTCCAGGGAACCTACAATGAGCAGTTCTTC. Translating gives CASSLLQGTYNEQFF.

The chain employs TRBV7-2 and TRBJ2-5; 12 bases map to TRBD2. With V trimmed by 2 bases and J by 5 bases, 3 bases remained unmatched. The CDR3 is made up of 15 amino acids. Germline-derived CDR1 and CDR2 are SGHTA and FQGNSA. The CDR3 region is CASSLWTSGVETQYF. CDR3 bases: TGTGCCAGCAGCTTATGGACTAGCGGGGTTGAGACCCAGTACTTC.

The rearrangement links TRBV6-6 to TRBJ2-3; D may be TRBD1 (6 bases). The CDR3 is 15 amino acids. Germline V lookup: CDR1 MNHNY, CDR2 SVGAGI (reference sequence). The ends were cut back, 4 bases at V and 4 bases at J, with 15 bases in the middle. As DNA, the CDR3 is TGTGCCAGCAGTTCGTACAGGGAATTCTCAGATACGCAGTATTTT. Its protein is CASSSYREFSDTQYF.

This chain links TRBV12-3 or TRBV12-4 with TRBJ1-2; the D is unclear. The CDR3 has 14 residues. The germline V and J ends were trimmed by 5 bases and 3 bases, with 13 bases remaining between them. The CDR3 reads CASSPPGTYYGYTF. Written as DNA, the CDR3 is TGTGCCAGCAGTCCCCCAGGAACTTACTATGGCTACACCTTC.

This clonotype has a handful of counts. The chain couples TRBV7-3 to TRBJ2-1; 7 nucleotides line up with TRBD2. After removal of 4 bases from V and 12 bases from J, the junction contained 12 bases not matched to a gene. Germline V gene sequence: CDR1 SGHTA, CDR2 FQGTGA. This CDR3 contains 14 residues. In DNA form, the CDR3 reads TGTGCCAGCAGCTCGCCGGGGGGTGGGGTCGGGCAGTTCTTC. It encodes CASSSPGGGVGQFF. Using reference TRBV7-3 and TRBJ2-1 for the parts outside the CDR3, the full variable domain is GAGVSQTPSNKVTEKGKYVELRCDPISGHTALYWYRQSLGQGPEFLIYFQGTGAADDSGLPNDRFFAVRPEGSVSTLKIQRTERGDSAVYLCASSSPGGGVGQFFGPGTRLTVL.

This clonotype was found a few times. The V call is TRBV11-2, the J call TRBJ2-7, with TRBD1 as a possible D gene (6 bases). CDR3 length: 14 residues. Germline-derived CDR1 and CDR2 are SGHAT and FQNNGV. The V and J ends lost 1 base and 2 bases respectively, with 9 bases between them. The CDR3 reads CASSLGDRPYEQYF. The CDR3 DNA reads TGTGCCAGCAGCTTAGGTGACAGGCCCTACGAGCAGTACTTC.

CDR3 sequence reads: CASSQFLTSGGAGEQFF. The DNA for the CDR3 is TGCGCCAGCAGCCAGTTTTTGACTAGCGGGGGGGCCGGTGAGCAGTTCTTC. The chain has TRBV4-3 and TRBJ2-1; the match to TRBD2 covers 14 bases. After removal of 3 bases from V and 9 bases from J, the junction contained 10 bases not matched to a gene. Germline lookup yields CDR1 LGHNA and CDR2 YSLEER. The CDR3 is 17 residues long.